This record concerns one TCR beta chain sequence. Its cognate antigen is unknown. The sample belongs to a study of T cells in localized non-small cell lung cancer. Study results and caveats: Higher T cell density in the blood was associated with longer overall survival, whereas higher adjacent-lung clonality associated with shorter survival. Heterogeneity within the tumor remains possible, as just one region underwent sequencing. Uninvolved adjacent lung had higher T cell clonality than tumor and all other tissues. Within adjacent lung there appeared a median about 54 of the top 100 tumor clones.

CDR1 and CDR2 (germline): LNHDA, SQIVND (reference sequence). Trimming took 4 bases from V and 11 from J; bases not matched to a gene: 12. This CDR3 spans 14 amino acids. Clones were read by immunoSEQ multiplex PCR, and TCRdb kept only the in-frame ones, dropping some. The table lists around 20,000 clones, more than 75% of them singletons. This TCR came from a woman aged 40-75 years with stage II squamous cell lung carcinoma. The chain employs TRBV19 and TRBJ1-1, with TRBD1 identical over 8 bases. The starting material was PBMCs, obtained before any cancer treatment. The chain's CDR3 is CASSRPLDRVNAFF. The CDR3 nucleotides are TGTGCCAGTAGTAGACCCTTGGACAGGGTGAACGCTTTCTTT.